The 27 T cell receptor beta chains in this list originate from one sample, sequenced in a study of blood T cell repertoires in COVID-19. Some clones are missing from TCRdb's copy, which holds only in-frame ones; the method was immunoSEQ multiplex PCR. Of roughly 30,000 clones in the sample, over 85% are singletons; the top ten hold approximately 4.7%. Sequenced input: peripheral blood. These receptors were collected from a human donor in a cohort sampled during active COVID-19.

This clone was counted once. The rearrangement links TRBV3-1 (or the pseudogene TRBV3-2) to TRBJ2-3, with 7 positions matching TRBD1. CDR1 and CDR2 from the germline V gene are LGHDT and YNNKEL (reference sequence). The CDR3 sequence is 14 residues long. With V trimmed by 7 bases and J by 3 bases, 7 bases remained unmatched. The CDR3 protein is CASTREGATDTQYF. CDR3 DNA sequence: TGTGCCAGCACCCGAGAGGGGGCAACAGATACGCAGTATTTT.

This clone has just a few counts. The V gene is TRBV10-1, the J gene TRBJ2-7, with D possibly being TRBD1 (6 bases). Germline V gives CDR1 WNHNN, CDR2 SYGVQD (reference sequence). The CDR3 runs to 16 residues. Trimming removed 5 bases at V and 4 bases at J, with 21 bases between. The CDR3 DNA follows: TGCGCCAGCAGTCCCGCTCACCTAGACAGGTTATACGAGCAGTACTTC. This codes for CASSPAHLDRLYEQYF.

The V gene is TRBV19, the J gene TRBJ2-7; TRBD2 agrees at 11 bases. V trimming: 3 bases; J trimming: 2 bases; junction bases outside the gene matches: 9. The CDR3 totals 17 residues. Germline V CDR1 and CDR2: LNHDA, SQIVND (reference sequence). The CDR3 protein is CASSIQTKLAGAYEQYF. The DNA for the CDR3 is TGTGCCAGTAGTATCCAGACTAAACTAGCGGGAGCCTACGAGCAGTACTTC.

The genes are TRBV18 and TRBJ2-2, with 12 bases identical to TRBD2. The CDR3 totals 16 residues. V was clipped by 5 bases and J by 3 bases; unmatched bases: 4. CDR1 is KGHSH and CDR2 is LQKENI in the germline V gene. CDR3: CASSGTSGLDTGELFF. CDR3 nucleotide sequence: TGTGCCAGCTCAGGGACTAGCGGGTTGGACACCGGGGAGCTGTTTTTT.

This chain joins TRBV28 and TRBJ1-2; perhaps TRBD1 as D (6 bases). Looked up from germline, CDR1 is MDHEN and CDR2 is SYDVKM. The V gene lost 6 bases and the J gene lost 4 bases, with 12 bases spanning the gap. The CDR3 runs to 13 residues. The CDR3 is CASRPGQSYGYTF. CDR3 nucleotide sequence: TGTGCCAGCAGACCCGGACAGAGCTATGGCTACACCTTC.

The CDR3: CATSSQRGVNQPQHF. CDR3 nucleotide sequence: TGTGCCACCAGCAGTCAACGGGGTGTCAATCAGCCCCAGCATTTT. This sequence joins TRBV15 and TRBJ1-5; D not certain. Germline V gives CDR1 LNHNV, CDR2 YYDKDF (reference sequence). V lost 3 bases to trimming and J lost 3 bases, with 12 bases between them. The CDR3 contains 15 residues.

The V call is TRBV2, the J call TRBJ2-3, with a weak D call TRBD1 (5 bases). V lost 6 bases, J lost 0 bases, and 10 bases lay in between. Germline values: CDR1 SNHLY, CDR2 FYNNEI. The CDR3 loop spans 14 amino acids. The chain's CDR3 is CASSRTLSTDTQYF. In DNA, the CDR3 is TGTGCCAGCAGCCGGACATTGAGCACAGATACGCAGTATTTT.

The chain employs TRBV19 and TRBJ2-3; tentatively, D is TRBD1 (6 bases). Germline CDR1 and CDR2: LNHDA and SQIVND (reference sequence). Trimming cost V 2 bases and J 3 bases, with 9 bases left between them. CDR3 length equals 14 residues. Here the CDR3 reads CASSIIDRTDTQYF. CDR3 coding DNA: TGTGCCAGTAGTATAATAGACAGGACAGATACGCAGTATTTT. Full variable domain (rest looked up from reference TRBV19 and TRBJ2-3): DGGITQSPKYLFRKEGQNVTLSCEQNLNHDAMYWYRQDPGQGLRLIYYSQIVNDFQKGDIAEGYSVSREKKESFPLTVTSAQKNPTAFYLCASSIIDRTDTQYFGPGTRLTVL.

The gene calls are TRBV19 and TRBJ1-5; 11 nucleotides align to TRBD1. Germline trimming cut 7 bases from V and 6 bases from J; bases unmatched to any gene: 8. The CDR3 is 15 residues long. Germline V gene sequence: CDR1 LNHDA, CDR2 SQIVND (reference sequence). In nucleotides, the CDR3 is TGTGCCAGTACCCCGGACAGGGGGCCTGTTCAGCCCCAGCATTTT. The encoded protein is CASTPDRGPVQPQHF.

This sequence joins TRBV11-2 and TRBJ2-3, with TRBD1 identical over 9 bases. V shed 2 bases and J 2 bases; nucleotides not matched to a gene: 5. CDR3 size: 16 residues. The germline gives CDR1 SGHAT, CDR2 FQNNGV. This chain's CDR3 is CASSLRTGEPTDTQYF. CDR3 coding DNA: TGTGCCAGCAGCTTAAGGACAGGGGAACCCACAGATACGCAGTATTTT.

The V call is TRBV4-2, the J call TRBJ2-1; D possibly corresponds to TRBD2 (6 bases). Germline CDR1 LGHNA, CDR2 YNFKEQ. Trimming cost V 2 bases and J 9 bases, with 23 bases left between them. The CDR3 length is 17 residues. CDR3 amino acids: CASSQQRASVLRSEQFF. CDR3 bases: TGTGCCAGCAGCCAACAGAGGGCTAGCGTCCTCCGGAGTGAGCAGTTCTTC.

V usage is TRBV7-9 and J usage is TRBJ2-2; TRBD1 matches 7 bases. The CDR3 extends over 14 amino acids. CDR1 SEHNR and CDR2 FQNEAQ come from the germline V gene (reference sequence). The CDR3 DNA is TGTAGTTGGGAATGGACAGGTGACACCGGGGAGCTGTTTTTT. This codes for CSWEWTGDTGELFF.

The CDR3 DNA reads TGTGCCAGCAGCCTGGGACTAGCGCAAAGCACAGATACGCAGTATTTT. Protein sequence: CASSLGLAQSTDTQYF. This chain connects TRBV3-1 (or the pseudogene TRBV3-2) to TRBJ2-3, with TRBD2 identical over 10 bases. CDR3 size: 16 residues. Trimming cost V 4 bases and J 0 bases; bases outside gene matches: 4. Germline V gene data show CDR1 as LGHDT and CDR2 as YNNKEL (reference sequence).

This chain connects TRBV7-9 to TRBJ1-2; TRBD1 matches at 7 bases. This CDR3 is built from 15 residues. Germline CDR1 is SEHNR and CDR2 is FQNEAQ (reference sequence). The trim removed 5 bases at V and 0 bases at J, leaving 6 bases unmatched. The CDR3 sequence: CASSLTGRTNYGYTF. CDR3 coding DNA: TGTGCCAGCAGCCTGACAGGGAGGACTAACTATGGCTACACCTTC.

The V and J genes are TRBV25-1 and TRBJ1-2; 9 bases are shared with TRBD1. This CDR3 region has 16 residues. The ends lost 4 bases at V and 0 bases at J; junction bases unmatched: 6. CDR1 is MGHDK and CDR2 is SYGVNS in the germline V gene. CDR3 sequence: CASSGPGQGSNYGYTF. CDR3 coding DNA: TGTGCCAGCAGTGGGCCGGGACAGGGATCTAACTATGGCTACACCTTC.

The rearrangement links TRBV4-1 to TRBJ2-1; 10 nucleotides agree with TRBD2. The J segment lost 3 bases and the V segment lost 3 bases, leaving 5 bases of the junction unmatched. CDR1 is MGHRA and CDR2 is YSYEKL in the germline V gene. The CDR3 has 16 amino acids. In DNA form, the CDR3 reads TGCGCCAGCAGCCAGCCAGCGGGAGGGATCTACAATGAGCAGTTCTTC. Translation gives CASSQPAGGIYNEQFF.

The chain recombines TRBV6-6 with TRBJ2-6; a possible D gene is TRBD1 (6 bases). The CDR3 runs 15 residues. Germline V gives CDR1 MNHNY, CDR2 SVGAGI (reference sequence). Trimming left V 7 bases short and J 2 bases short, with 12 bases between. CDR3 in DNA: TGTGCCAGCAAGGACAGTTTCCCTGGGGCCAACGTCCTGACTTTC. Its protein is CASKDSFPGANVLTF.

This clone has just one count. The rearrangement joins TRBV19 to TRBJ1-1, with D possibly being TRBD1 (6 bases). Trimming removed 6 bases from V and 4 bases from J, with 21 bases in between. From germline, CDR1 is LNHDA and CDR2 SQIVND (reference sequence). This CDR3 spans 16 amino acids. The DNA for the CDR3 is TGTGCCAGTAGGCCAAAGGGACAATGGGTAGGCACTGAAGCTTTCTTT. It specifies CASRPKGQWVGTEAFF. Complete variable domain (other parts from reference TRBV19 and TRBJ1-1): DGGITQSPKYLFRKEGQNVTLSCEQNLNHDAMYWYRQDPGQGLRLIYYSQIVNDFQKGDIAEGYSVSREKKESFPLTVTSAQKNPTAFYLCASRPKGQWVGTEAFFGQGTRLTVV.

DNA of the CDR3: TGTGCCAGCAGTTACTCCAGAAATCAGCCCCAGCATTTT. It specifies CASSYSRNQPQHF. The chain couples TRBV6-2 or TRBV6-3 to TRBJ1-5, with unresolved D. V shed 0 bases and J shed 4 bases, with 4 bases lying between them. The CDR3 contains 13 residues. CDR1 and CDR2 (germline): MNHEY, SVGEGT.

The chain recombines TRBV6-6 with TRBJ2-7; 7 bases are a match to TRBD1. The CDR3 has 14 amino acids. Germline V gene sequence: CDR1 MNHNY, CDR2 SVGAGI (reference sequence). V trimming: 5 bases; J trimming: 1 base; junction bases outside the gene matches: 5. Here the CDR3 reads CASSIGQESYEQYF. The CDR3 DNA follows: TGTGCCAGCAGTATCGGACAGGAGTCCTACGAGCAGTACTTC.

This clone appeared once. This chain connects TRBV4-1 to TRBJ2-7; possibly TRBD1 for D (5 bases). Deletions cut 1 base from V and 4 bases from J, with 14 bases between. The CDR3 length is 15 residues. In germline, CDR1 is MGHRA, CDR2 YSYEKL. CDR3 residues: CASSQVQALRYEQYF. As DNA, the CDR3 is TGCGCCAGCAGCCAAGTACAGGCGTTGCGTTACGAGCAGTACTTC.

The V gene is TRBV28, the J gene TRBJ2-7; D call uncertain. Trimming pared 5 bases from V and 0 bases from J, leaving 5 bases between. Germline values: CDR1 MDHEN, CDR2 SYDVKM. This CDR3 has 12 residues. CDR3 coding DNA: TGTGCCAGCAGTCCCTACTCCTACGAGCAGTACTTC. Protein: CASSPYSYEQYF.

In DNA, the CDR3 is TGTGCCAGCAGCTGGACAGGGGGAGACCAAGAGACCCAGTACTTC. It translates to CASSWTGGDQETQYF. The chain has TRBV7-2 and TRBJ2-5; TRBD1 matches 10 bases. The CDR3 extends over 15 amino acids. Trimming took 4 bases from V and 0 from J; bases not matched to a gene: 2. Germline CDR1 is SGHTA and CDR2 is FQGNSA. The full variable domain, completed using reference TRBV7-2 and TRBJ2-5, is GAGVSQSPSNKVTEKGKDVELRCDPISGHTALYWYRQSLGQGLEFLIYFQGNSAPDKSGLPSDRFSAERTGGSVSTLTIQRTQQEDSAVYLCASSWTGGDQETQYFGPGTRLLVL.

The rearrangement uses TRBV5-6 and TRBJ2-2; tentatively, D is TRBD2 (6 bases). Between the trimmed V and J ends, which lost 3 bases and 3 bases, there was a span of 6 bases. The germline V gene encodes CDR1 SGHDT and CDR2 YYEEEE. This CDR3 contains 13 residues. CDR3 in amino acids: CASSSGDTGELFF. The DNA of the CDR3 is TGTGCCAGCAGCTCGGGGGACACCGGGGAGCTGTTTTTT.

The chain has TRBV4-1 and TRBJ2-4, with 7 bases lining up with TRBD2. Germline values: CDR1 MGHRA, CDR2 YSYEKL. Trimming cost V 3 bases and J 5 bases; bases outside gene matches: 7. The CDR3 extends over 15 amino acids. CDR3 sequence reads: CASSHFGLAENIQYF. CDR3 nucleotides: TGCGCCAGCAGCCATTTTGGCCTAGCGGAAAACATTCAGTACTTC.

CDR3 sequence reads: CASSLGDFYEQYF. The CDR3 DNA is TGTGCCAGCTCGCTGGGAGACTTCTACGAGCAGTACTTC. V gene TRBV18 combines with J gene TRBJ2-7; D is possibly TRBD2 (5 bases). The CDR3 is made up of 13 amino acids. Germline-derived CDR1 and CDR2 are KGHSH and LQKENI. V was trimmed by 6 bases and J by 3 bases, leaving 12 bases between them. The full variable domain, with the rest looked up from reference TRBV18 and TRBJ2-7, is NAGVMQNPRHLVRRRGQEARLRCSPMKGHSHVYWYRQLPEEGLKFMVYLQKENIIDESGMPKERFSAEFPKEGPSILRIQQVVRGDSAAYFCASSLGDFYEQYFGPGTRLTVT.

The gene calls are TRBV19 and TRBJ2-7, with D maybe TRBD2 (5 bases). Trimming pared 1 base from V and 0 bases from J, leaving 7 bases between. The CDR3 loop spans 14 amino acids. Germline V gene lookup returns CDR1 LNHDA and CDR2 SQIVND (reference sequence). The CDR3 DNA sequence: TGTGCCAGTAGTATAGCGGGGTCCTCCTACGAGCAGTACTTC. It yields the protein CASSIAGSSYEQYF.